These T cell receptor beta chains were read from a single sample in a study of blood T cell repertoires in COVID-19. The repertoire was sequenced with immunoSEQ multiplex PCR; TCRdb's copy has only in-frame clones and lacks some. The sample contains 300,000 to 400,000 clones, about 90% of which appear only once. The sample taken for sequencing was peripheral blood. Every receptor here comes from a woman under 30 who had recovered from COVID-19. Each CDR3 is given with its conserved first and last residue. Each record gives: clone size, V gene, D gene, J gene, CDR3 protein. The D gene is left open where the match is weak. Where a row states a size, it is once, few, many or the class of an expanded clone; other rows omit it.

few	TRBV6-2/TRBV6-3	TRBD1	TRBJ2-1	CASSYSGTELYNEQFF
once	TRBV6-2/TRBV6-3	TRBD1	TRBJ2-1	CASSSRTGGRNEQFF
-	TRBV5-1	-	TRBJ2-1	CASSSTSYNEQFF
-	TRBV11-2	TRBD2	TRBJ2-2	CASQAGVAGELFF
once	TRBV7-9	-	TRBJ1-2	CASSLGAWPNYGYTF
-	TRBV28	-	TRBJ1-2	CATSGNYGYTF
once	TRBV5-6	TRBD1	TRBJ1-1	CASSWTGRVNTEAFF
-	TRBV6-1	-	TRBJ1-6	CASSEALRGYTNSPLHF
-	TRBV18	-	TRBJ1-1	CASSVRTEQNTEAFF
-	TRBV18	-	TRBJ1-4	CASSRGRQTTNEKLFF
once	TRBV12-1	-	TRBJ1-5	CASPQGPSNQPQHF
-	TRBV2	TRBD2	TRBJ2-3	CASSEEREDTQYF
-	TRBV30	-	TRBJ1-2	CAWSLRQNYGYTF
-	TRBV7-2	TRBD2	TRBJ2-3	CASSLDRSGGGTDTQYF
many	TRBV6-5	-	TRBJ1-2	CASSLGQKRGYTF
-	TRBV27	-	TRBJ2-2	CASSFASRGTGELFF
-	TRBV27	-	TRBJ1-1	CASSLSTVGVQGTEAFF
-	TRBV29-1	TRBD2	TRBJ2-1	CSAETSGTTYNEQFF
-	TRBV25-1	-	TRBJ1-3	CASSPHGGNTIYF
-	TRBV28	-	TRBJ1-2	CASSLSAQGLGYTF
-	TRBV21-1	-	TRBJ1-5	CASSKRGQGRQPQHF
-	TRBV19	-	TRBJ1-2	CASSIADYGYTF
-	TRBV2	-	TRBJ2-2	CASTTKRNTGELFF
-	TRBV11-3	-	TRBJ1-2	CASSSPHRVGGYTF
-	TRBV30	-	TRBJ1-5	CAWSVLGGQPQHF
-	TRBV7-2	-	TRBJ2-1	CASSLVAEWGIDEQFF
-	TRBV7-9	TRBD1	TRBJ1-1	CASSLSGTGLGTEAFF
-	TRBV4-1	TRBD2	TRBJ2-1	CASSQDVTSGRRYNEQFF
-	TRBV18	-	TRBJ1-1	CASSPNEGRRNTEAFF
-	TRBV2	-	TRBJ2-3	CASSQDLGDTQYF
-	TRBV19	TRBD1	TRBJ1-2	CASTGTGGTGYTF
-	TRBV7-2	TRBD2	TRBJ2-1	CASSLGLAGELFF
once	TRBV23-1	-	TRBJ1-2	CASSQSSGDGYTF
once	TRBV24-1	TRBD2	TRBJ2-3	CATSDGVAGALDTQYF
-	TRBV7-2	TRBD1	TRBJ2-1	CASSLVPARTGNHEQFF
-	TRBV30	-	TRBJ1-2	CASGGRINYGYTF
once	TRBV9	TRBD2	TRBJ2-1	CASSPQPGLAADNEQFF